This entry describes one T cell receptor (beta chain). Its target is unknown. The data derive from a study of siplizumab effects on memory and regulatory T cells. General study findings and limits: Naive T cells appeared more diverse than memory cells and seemed to be major alloresponse contributors. It was not possible to assign a naive or memory phenotype to roughly 80-95% of proliferating CD4+ or CD8+ clones.

Generated by immunoSEQ multiplex PCR, the TCRdb table keeps only in-frame clones and is missing some. The sample includes some 97,000 clones, roughly 94% of them seen just once. This CDR3 comprises 18 residues. Germline V gene data show CDR1 as SGHDN and CDR2 as FVKESK. The junction had 10 bases not matched to a gene; V was cut back by 0 bases and J by 2 bases. The sequenced sample was Tregs sorted from blood. The rearrangement links TRBV14 to TRBJ2-7, with 10 bases aligning to TRBD2. The clonotype comes from a human donor in good health. CDR3 bases: TGTGCCAGCAGCCAAGATCGAACTAGCGGGGTTACGACCTACGAGCAGTACTTC. Residues: CASSQDRTSGVTTYEQYF.